The present T cell receptor (beta chain) was sequenced within a study of T cell changes during pregnancy in multiple sclerosis. Germline V gene sequence: CDR1 SGHAT, CDR2 FQNNGV. The V end lost 5 bases, the J end lost 2 bases, and 16 bases lay between the germline ends. The CDR3 totals 15 residues. Here immunoSEQ multiplex PCR was the method, and the copy in TCRdb shows in-frame clones only, minus some. In the table there are tens of thousands of clones, just under 95% of which are singletons. This specimen was CD4+ T cells from peripheral blood mononuclear cells, taken in the third trimester of pregnancy. The TCR originated in a female donor with multiple sclerosis, enrolled in a pregnancy study. The J gene is TRBJ2-7, the V gene TRBV11-2, with D possibly TRBD2 on 6 matching bases. The CDR3: CASSPRDFHTYEQYF. CDR3 in DNA: TGTGCCAGCAGCCCCAGGGACTTCCATACCTACGAGCAGTACTTC.